Listed below are T cell receptor beta chains from one sample, sequenced in a study of blood T cell repertoires in COVID-19. Here immunoSEQ multiplex PCR was the method, and the copy in TCRdb shows in-frame clones only, minus some. The table shows approximately 120,000 clones, with about 88% occurring only once. The sample taken for sequencing was peripheral blood. The receptors were gathered from a woman of 80 years or more with acute or convalescent COVID-19. The CDR3 runs from the conserved cysteine through the conserved F or W.

J | V | CDR3
TRBJ2-2 | TRBV24-1 | CATSDPSSITGELFF
TRBJ2-7 | TRBV4-1 | CASSQEEGLNYEQYF
TRBJ2-1 | TRBV5-1 | CASSVTGEGFNEQFF
TRBJ1-6 | TRBV3-1/TRBV3-2 | CASSQERAAHSPLHF
TRBJ2-7 | TRBV10-2 | CASRVSGLPSYEQYF
TRBJ1-2 | TRBV3-1/TRBV3-2 | CASSQPQGARTF
TRBJ2-7 | TRBV5-4 | CASSSGGGQGAGEQYF
TRBJ1-1 | TRBV5-1 | CASSKSRDSGPNTEAFF
TRBJ2-2 | TRBV27 | CASRPGYTGELFF
TRBJ2-7 | TRBV7-7 | CASSPPGEQYF
TRBJ2-5 | TRBV6-5 | CASSLPGAGRRETQYF
TRBJ2-7 | TRBV2 | CASSFQGTGSYEQYF
TRBJ2-1 | TRBV5-5 | CASSTPGLVLHNEQFF
TRBJ2-1 | TRBV3-1/TRBV3-2 | CASSQPLAGFFYNEQFF
TRBJ2-7 | TRBV5-5 | CASSWGVSYEQYF
TRBJ2-7 | TRBV25-1 | CASSPSYEQYF
TRBJ2-3 | TRBV5-1 | CASSLGDFGGTDTQYF
TRBJ2-5 | TRBV19 | CASSTLGQGAAETQYF
TRBJ1-4 | TRBV28 | CASSSPGGLGEKLFF
TRBJ2-5 | TRBV7-2 | CASSLGPGGQETQYF
TRBJ1-6 | TRBV5-1 | CASSLGGSYNSPLHF
TRBJ2-1 | TRBV11-2 | CASSFSRGNEQFF
TRBJ2-3 | TRBV7-2 | CASSRPLVTDTQYF
TRBJ2-1 | TRBV24-1 | CATSAGTSGYNEQFF
TRBJ2-5 | TRBV5-1 | CASSLIQTGLGETQYF
TRBJ2-1 | TRBV5-4 | CASSRLAGARVNEQFF
TRBJ1-1 | TRBV19 | CASKPQGGKNTEAFF
TRBJ1-3 | TRBV24-1 | CATSDFPQGLDTIYF
TRBJ2-2 | TRBV7-9 | CASSLITGGNTGELFF
TRBJ2-5 | TRBV5-4 | CASSLAGTEQETQYF
TRBJ1-5 | TRBV12-3/TRBV12-4 | CASSAEGQPQHF
TRBJ1-2 | TRBV3-1/TRBV3-2 | CASSQGQGAGGYTF
TRBJ2-7 | TRBV4-2 | CASSRLRDRTYEQYF
TRBJ1-3 | TRBV7-9 | CASNLEMTNTIYF
TRBJ1-1 | TRBV19 | CASTLTGWNTEAFF
TRBJ1-6 | TRBV10-3 | CAISESPSSSYNSPLHF
TRBJ2-5 | TRBV5-1 | CASRPWDRAVETQYF
TRBJ1-6 | TRBV6-1 | CASSGLRQGYNSPLHF
TRBJ2-4 | TRBV7-3 | CASSLTYPGQPGNIQYF
TRBJ2-2 | TRBV5-1 | CASSLGSAGELFF
TRBJ2-2 | TRBV28 | CASSLSEPWTTYTGELFF
TRBJ2-7 | TRBV19 | CASSFYRGYEQYF
TRBJ1-1 | TRBV4-2 | CASSQDSLRTNGINTEAFF
TRBJ2-7 | TRBV12-5 | CASGLTRDSYEQYF
TRBJ2-1 | TRBV3-1/TRBV3-2 | CASSQERIRYNEQFF
TRBJ2-5 | TRBV9 | CASSVAGAETQYF
TRBJ1-2 | TRBV5-1 | CASRQFLVDYGYTF
TRBJ1-5 | TRBV19 | CASSRRGTGEVANQPQHF
TRBJ2-5 | TRBV3-1/TRBV3-2 | CASSRDRGRETQYF
TRBJ1-3 | TRBV18 | CASSPGTGGFTIYF
TRBJ2-3 | TRBV18 | CASSGPGQGAADTQYF